This TCR beta chain was recovered during a study of regulatory T cells in long-lasting Graves disease. This CDR3 comprises 11 residues. The germline V gene has CDR1 SQVTM and CDR2 ANQGSEA. Trimming shortened V by 3 bases and J by 8 bases, and 11 bases separated the two germline ends. Arm-PCR of CDR3 regions and iRepertoire HTBI primers were used to build TCR beta libraries. Using its own MiXCR run on the multiplex PCR reads, TCRdb lists one record per CDR3 protein. The data hold around 450,000 distinct CDR3 sequences, with about a fifth observed a single time. The sample's time point: persistent/refractory GD, antithyroid drugs over 5 years with positive TRAb. With RNA extracted from PBMCs as input, the TCR library was made.

The sequenced sample was peripheral blood mononuclear cells (PBMCs), obtained when the disease was refractory, from a patient treated with antithyroid drugs. The rearrangement links TRBV29-1 to TRBJ2-7; D might be TRBD1 or TRBD2, each matching 6 bases. This receptor was identified in a female donor with Graves disease. The DNA for the CDR3 is TGCAGCGTTGACAGGGGCGGGAAGCAGTACTTC. This codes for CSVDRGGKQYF.